The following is a T cell receptor beta chain sequence with its context. This entry is derived from a study of T-cell reconstitution after alpha-beta-depleted transplantation in children. Unique molecular identifiers were built into the TCRbeta library. TCRdb ran MiXCR on the PCR reads and lists one entry per CDR3 protein. This sample has about 540,000 distinct CDR3 sequences, with 18% found just once. V shed 4 bases, J shed 6 bases, and the junction held 9 bases outside the gene matches. This CDR3 is 15 amino acids long. Germline CDR1 and CDR2: SGDLS and YYNGEE. The chain employs TRBV9 and TRBJ2-7; 11 bases align to TRBD2. The TCR sequence derives from a human donor who donated a stem cell graft to a child with acute lymphoblastic leukemia. Source: PBMCs from the stem cell graft donor, taken from the stem cell graft. CDR3 sequence reads: CASSSVAGGRGEQYF. DNA for the CDR3: TGTGCCAGCAGCTCCGTAGCGGGAGGGCGGGGCGAGCAGTACTTC.